A selection of T cell receptor beta chains follows, all from one sample in a study of T cells after yellow fever vaccination. A single record per CDR3 protein comes from TCRdb applying MiXCR to the 5' RACE reads. The table includes about 240,000 distinct CDR3 sequences, about 3.7% detected once. Sequencing was performed on PBMCs, taken 15 days after the yellow fever booster vaccination. These receptors originate from a man in his late teens or twenties who received the YFV17D yellow fever vaccine. CDR3s include the opening cysteine and the closing phenylalanine or tryptophan. D genes are given only for firm matches. Part of the rows lack a size; the others show once, few, many or a class for expanded clones.

size: many
V: TRBV27
D: TRBD2
J: TRBJ2-1
CDR3: CASSPTGLAGDTYNEQFF
DNA: TGTGCCAGCAGTCCCACCGGACTAGCGGGAGACACCTACAATGAGCAGTTCTTC

size: few
V: TRBV3-1
D: .
J: TRBJ2-3
CDR3: CASSPEKPADTQYF
DNA: TGTGCCAGCAGCCCGGAGAAGCCCGCGGATACGCAGTATTTT

size: many
V: TRBV15
D: .
J: TRBJ1-4
CDR3: CATSPGHLEVEKLFF
DNA: TGTGCCACCAGCCCGGGCCATTTGGAAGTTGAAAAACTGTTTTTT

size: few
V: TRBV3-1
D: .
J: TRBJ1-1
CDR3: CASSQDGLMAFF
DNA: TGTGCCAGCAGCCAAGATGGTCTAATGGCTTTCTTT

size: many
V: TRBV5-1
D: .
J: TRBJ2-6
CDR3: CASSLALVRSLSGANVLTF
DNA: TGCGCCAGCAGCTTGGCCCTTGTCAGGTCCCTCTCTGGGGCCAACGTCCTGACTTTC

size: few
V: TRBV5-1
D: .
J: TRBJ2-7
CDR3: CASSLEVGSTYEQYF
DNA: TGCGCCAGCAGCTTGGAAGTTGGTAGCACCTACGAGCAGTACTTC

size: many
V: TRBV29-1
D: .
J: TRBJ1-1
CDR3: CSAQSLRRGASNTEAFF
DNA: TGCAGCGCCCAATCCCTCCGTCGGGGGGCGTCGAACACTGAAGCTTTCTTT

size: many
V: TRBV14
D: TRBD1
J: TRBJ2-7
CDR3: CASSQETGLYEQYF
DNA: TGTGCCAGCAGCCAAGAGACAGGGCTCTACGAGCAGTACTTC

size: many
V: TRBV20-1
D: TRBD1
J: TRBJ2-7
CDR3: CSARGGQGRADEQYF
DNA: TGCAGTGCACGTGGCGGACAGGGCCGGGCGGACGAGCAGTACTTC

size: many
V: TRBV2
D: .
J: TRBJ1-2
CDR3: CASSWDPGYGYTF
DNA: TGTGCCAGCAGTTGGGACCCGGGCTATGGCTACACCTTC

size: .
V: TRBV5-1
D: TRBD1
J: TRBJ2-2
CDR3: CASSVVDRAGELFF
DNA: TGCGCCAGCAGCGTCGTGGACAGGGCCGGGGAGCTGTTTTTT

size: many
V: TRBV7-2
D: .
J: TRBJ2-5
CDR3: CASRWANQETQYF
DNA: TGTGCCAGCAGATGGGCGAATCAAGAGACCCAGTACTTC

size: many
V: TRBV9
D: .
J: TRBJ2-7
CDR3: CASKAQQYF
DNA: TGTGCCAGCAAAGCTCAGCAGTACTTC

size: many
V: TRBV6-6
D: .
J: TRBJ1-4
CDR3: CASSYSGANEKLFF
DNA: TGTGCCAGCAGTTACTCCGGAGCTAATGAAAAACTGTTTTTT

size: many
V: TRBV12-3/TRBV12-4
D: TRBD1
J: TRBJ2-5
CDR3: CASSLEGQGMKTQYF
DNA: TGTGCCAGCAGTTTAGAGGGACAGGGAATGAAGACCCAGTACTTC

size: many
V: TRBV4-2
D: .
J: TRBJ1-3
CDR3: CASSQERLVANSGNTIYF
DNA: TGTGCCAGCAGCCAAGAACGGTTGGTGGCTAACTCTGGAAACACCATATATTTT

size: many
V: TRBV7-2
D: .
J: TRBJ1-5
CDR3: CASRDRPNQPQHF
DNA: TGTGCCAGCAGGGACAGACCCAATCAGCCCCAGCATTTT

size: many
V: TRBV7-9
D: .
J: TRBJ2-3
CDR3: CASSTMGGSTDTQYF
DNA: TGTGCCAGCAGCACAATGGGGGGAAGCACAGATACGCAGTATTTT

size: many
V: TRBV5-1
D: .
J: TRBJ2-2
CDR3: CASSTGQPNTGELFF
DNA: TGCGCCAGCAGCACCGGACAGCCGAACACCGGGGAGCTGTTTTTT

size: few
V: TRBV10-3
D: TRBD1
J: TRBJ2-3
CDR3: CATGGTGGRDTQYF
DNA: TGTGCCACCGGAGGGACAGGGGGCAGGGATACGCAGTATTTT

size: many
V: TRBV18
D: .
J: TRBJ2-3
CDR3: CASSPQGTEVGAQYF
DNA: TGTGCCAGCTCACCACAGGGGACGGAGGTCGGGGCGCAGTATTTT

size: many
V: TRBV29-1
D: .
J: TRBJ1-5
CDR3: CSVVLGDSNQPQHF
DNA: TGCAGCGTTGTTCTGGGGGATAGCAATCAGCCCCAGCATTTT

size: many
V: TRBV6-2/TRBV6-3
D: .
J: TRBJ1-1
CDR3: CASSPLGGDPLNTEAFF
DNA: TGTGCCAGCAGCCCCCTGGGAGGGGACCCCTTGAACACTGAAGCTTTCTTT